These T cell receptor beta chains were read from a single sample in a study of cytomegalovirus exposure and HLA in healthy donors. Using immunoSEQ multiplex PCR, the repertoire was profiled, and TCRdb retains in-frame clones only, with some absent. In the table there are over 100,000 clones, around 80% of which are singletons. Sequences were obtained from PBMCs. The source of these receptors is a man aged 30-40 years in good health and CMV-seropositive. Each CDR3 is given with its conserved first and last residue. D genes are given only for firm matches. Clone sizes are given selectively: once, few, many, or a class where the clone is expanded.

J gene | D gene | clone size | V gene | CDR3 DNA | CDR3 protein
TRBJ2-7 | NA | few | TRBV10-2 | TGCGCCAGCAGTGAGTGGTGGCACCCCTACGAGCAGTACTTC | CASSEWWHPYEQYF
TRBJ2-5 | TRBD1 | NA | TRBV7-8 | TGTGCCAGCAGCTTAGCGCTAAGCTTAGGGACAGGGTTGTCCCAGTACTTC | CASSLALSLGTGLSQYF
TRBJ1-4 | NA | NA | TRBV30 | TGTGCCTGGAGGGGCCCATATCCTGGAAAACTGTTTTTT | CAWRGPYPGKLFF
TRBJ1-2 | NA | few | TRBV6-5 | TGTGCCAGCACCGAGGGGGGGCGAGGCGGCTACACCTTC | CASTEGGRGGYTF
TRBJ2-2 | NA | NA | TRBV18 | TGTGCCAGCTCATCCCAGGGGTGGACCGGGGAGCTGTTTTTT | CASSSQGWTGELFF
TRBJ1-2 | NA | NA | TRBV2 | TGTGCCAGCAGTGAGTCCCCTAGTGGCTACACCTTC | CASSESPSGYTF
TRBJ1-5 | NA | NA | TRBV7-9 | TGTGCCAGCAGCTTCAGTAATCAGCCCCAGCATTTT | CASSFSNQPQHF
TRBJ2-1 | NA | NA | TRBV5-1 | TGCGCCAGCAGTCAGGGGTACAGGCACCCGTTCTTC | CASSQGYRHPFF
TRBJ2-3 | TRBD2 | NA | TRBV2 | TGTGCCAGCAGACTAGCGGAACTCACAGATACGCAGTATTTT | CASRLAELTDTQYF
TRBJ2-7 | NA | NA | TRBV9 | TGTGCCAGCAGCGTAGAAGTCGGACAGCTCTACGAGCAGTACTTC | CASSVEVGQLYEQYF
TRBJ2-1 | NA | NA | TRBV5-1 | TGCGCCAGCAGCTTGAGGGCAGGGTACAATGAGCAGTTCTTC | CASSLRAGYNEQFF
TRBJ2-5 | TRBD2 | NA | TRBV29-1 | TGCAGCGTTCCGCCTAGCGGGAGAGGGGAGACCCAGTACTTC | CSVPPSGRGETQYF
TRBJ1-2 | NA | few | TRBV6-1 | TGTGCCAGCAGTGAAACAGGGAAGGGCTACACCTTC | CASSETGKGYTF
TRBJ1-5 | NA | few | TRBV6-5 | TGTGCCAGCAGTTCAGCGATCCAGGGGCGGCCCCAGCATTTT | CASSSAIQGRPQHF
TRBJ1-2 | TRBD1 | NA | TRBV6-5 | TGTGCCAGCAGTACGACAGGGCCAGGGCTATATGGCTACACCTTC | CASSTTGPGLYGYTF
TRBJ2-2 | TRBD2 | NA | TRBV6-5 | TGTGCCAGCAGTAGGACTAGCTCTAACACCGGGGAGCTGTTTTTT | CASSRTSSNTGELFF
TRBJ1-6 | TRBD1 | few | TRBV7-9 | TGTGCCAGCAGCTCAGCCGGGACAGGGAATTCACCCCTCCACTTT | CASSSAGTGNSPLHF
TRBJ2-7 | NA | NA | TRBV5-1 | TGCGCCAGCAGCTTGGTAGACATCTACGAGCAGTACTTC | CASSLVDIYEQYF
TRBJ2-3 | TRBD2 | NA | TRBV13 | TGTGCCAGCAGCTTAAGTAGGCTAGCGGGAGGACACGACACAGATACGCAGTATTTT | CASSLSRLAGGHDTDTQYF
TRBJ1-2 | TRBD1 | NA | TRBV5-6 | TGTGCCAGCTGGAGACAGGGAGCCCCTAACTATGGCTACACCTTC | CASWRQGAPNYGYTF
TRBJ1-1 | NA | few | TRBV4-1 | TGCGCCAGCAGCCGCATAGGACTGCAAACGGTGAACACTGAAGCTTTCTTT | CASSRIGLQTVNTEAFF
TRBJ2-5 | TRBD2 | NA | TRBV5-4 | TGTGCCAGCAGCTTGGTAGCGGGGGGGCTGGGAGAGACCCAGTACTTC | CASSLVAGGLGETQYF
TRBJ1-1 | NA | NA | TRBV29-1 | TGCAGCGTTGAAGACCCAGAAAGAGACAGGGAAGCTTTCTTT | CSVEDPERDREAFF
TRBJ2-1 | TRBD2 | once | TRBV11-3 | TGTGCCAGCACCCCATCGGGAGGGGATGAGCAGTTCTTC | CASTPSGGDEQFF
TRBJ2-2 | TRBD1 | few | TRBV5-8 | TGTGCCAGCAGCTACGCGTGGGACAGGGAAACCGGGGAGCTGTTTTTT | CASSYAWDRETGELFF
TRBJ2-1 | TRBD2 | NA | TRBV11-2 | TGTGCCAGCAGCGTCAGCGGGAGAGCCGACAATGAGCAGTTCTTC | CASSVSGRADNEQFF
TRBJ2-7 | NA | NA | TRBV5-1 | TGCGCCAGCAGCTTGGCGGCAGGGGAAACCTACGAGCAGTACTTC | CASSLAAGETYEQYF
TRBJ2-1 | NA | NA | TRBV5-6 | TGTGCCAGCACATCCTCGCCCCTAGCGAGGTACAATGAGCAGTTCTTC | CASTSSPLARYNEQFF
TRBJ2-7 | NA | NA | TRBV21-1 | TGTGCCAGCAGCAAAGCGCGAGGAAGGAACGGACGAAAACGACTAAGCGAGCAGTACTTC | CASSKARGRNGRKRLSEQYF
TRBJ2-4 | NA | NA | TRBV4-2 | TGTGCCAGCAGCCAAACTGATGGTGGGGGCAGGGAAGCCAAAAACATTCAGTACTTC | CASSQTDGGGREAKNIQYF
TRBJ2-5 | TRBD2 | NA | TRBV10-3 | TGTGCCATCAGTGAGTCGCTAGCGGGACTAGAGACCCAGTACTTC | CAISESLAGLETQYF
TRBJ1-6 | TRBD1 | NA | TRBV28 | TGTGCCAGCAGTTTTCTCCGACAGGGTAATTCACCCCTCCACTTT | CASSFLRQGNSPLHF
TRBJ2-3 | NA | NA | TRBV6-5 | TGTGCCAGCAGTTACGCTTTGGGCGCAGATACGCAGTATTTT | CASSYALGADTQYF
TRBJ1-1 | NA | few | TRBV14 | TGTGCCAGCAGCCAAGAATGGGAAAGAGGGAAGGAGAACACTGAAGCTTTCTTT | CASSQEWERGKENTEAFF
TRBJ1-5 | TRBD1 | NA | TRBV9 | TGTGCCAGCAGCGAAGGACAGGGAAGCAATCAGCCCCAGCATTTT | CASSEGQGSNQPQHF
TRBJ1-5 | NA | NA | TRBV7-9 | TGTGCCAGCAGCCTGTCAACGGAGAGCAATCAGCCCCAGCATTTT | CASSLSTESNQPQHF
TRBJ2-2 | TRBD1 | NA | TRBV5-4 | TGTGCCAGCAGCCCCCAGACAGGGGGAACCGGGGAGCTGTTTTTT | CASSPQTGGTGELFF
TRBJ2-1 | TRBD2 | NA | TRBV9 | TGTGCCAGCAGCGTAGTTAGCGGGGCGAGCTCCTACAATGAGCAGTTCTTC | CASSVVSGASSYNEQFF
TRBJ2-5 | NA | NA | TRBV5-1 | TGCGCCAGCAGCGTGAGGAGGCAAGAGACCCAGTACTTC | CASSVRRQETQYF
TRBJ1-1 | NA | NA | TRBV18 | TGTGCCAGCTCACCGAGCAGGGCGACAAGTGCTGAAGCTTTCTTT | CASSPSRATSAEAFF